The clone carrying this T cell receptor beta chain was observed a few times. These data originate in a study of identical twins. In TCRdb, the 5' RACE reads were re-called with MiXCR into one record per CDR3 protein. Here the sample spans 210,000 or so distinct CDR3 sequences, 6% to 9% being singletons. Germline lookup yields CDR1 SGHKS and CDR2 YYEKEE (reference sequence). This CDR3 region has 13 residues. V lost 3 bases and J lost 5, with 12 bases in between. These data are also associated with another study on yellow fever vaccine responses in identical twins.

Sequenced material: memory (CD45RO+) T cells sorted from blood. The clonotype was recovered from a woman aged 18-29 years in good health. This chain links TRBV5-5 with TRBJ2-7, with D perhaps TRBD2 (6 bases). CDR3 DNA sequence: TGTGCCAGCAGCTCCCAGGGAGGCCACGAGCAGTACTTC. Translated, it gives CASSSQGGHEQYF.